This is a list of T cell receptor beta chains from one sample in a study of control samples from healthy donors and cancer patients. The data were produced by immunoSEQ multiplex PCR, yet TCRdb's version contains in-frame clones alone and is incomplete. Among more than 95,000 clones listed, nearly 95% were seen once. Input material: blood. Every receptor here comes from a man younger than 40 in good health. The CDR3 runs from the conserved cysteine through the conserved F or W. D genes are given only for firm matches. Clone sizes are given selectively: once, few, many, or a class where the clone is expanded.

j_gene: TRBJ2-5; abundance: -; d_gene: TRBD1; v_gene: TRBV5-6; CDR3nt: TGTGCCAGCAGCTTGGAACAGAACAGGGGGACCCAGTACTTC; CDR3aa: CASSLEQNRGTQYF
j_gene: TRBJ2-1; abundance: once; d_gene: -; v_gene: TRBV30; CDR3nt: TGTGCCTCGGGACGGGCCTACAATGAGCAGTTCTTC; CDR3aa: CASGRAYNEQFF
j_gene: TRBJ2-1; abundance: -; d_gene: TRBD2; v_gene: TRBV20-1; CDR3nt: TGCAGTGCTAGTAGCGGGGGGACGGGGTTCTTC; CDR3aa: CSASSGGTGFF
j_gene: TRBJ2-2; abundance: -; d_gene: -; v_gene: TRBV7-8; CDR3nt: TGTGCCAGCAGTAAACTCTCTAACCCCTCCGGGGAGCTGTTTTTT; CDR3aa: CASSKLSNPSGELFF
j_gene: TRBJ1-5; abundance: -; d_gene: -; v_gene: TRBV6-5; CDR3nt: TGTGCCAGCAAACACGGGGATAGCAATCAGCCCCAGCATTTT; CDR3aa: CASKHGDSNQPQHF
j_gene: TRBJ2-7; abundance: -; d_gene: TRBD1; v_gene: TRBV9; CDR3nt: TGTGCCAGCGGGACAGGGAACTACGAGCAGTACTTC; CDR3aa: CASGTGNYEQYF
j_gene: TRBJ2-6; abundance: -; d_gene: TRBD1; v_gene: TRBV24-1; CDR3nt: TGTGCCACCAGTGATTGGGACAGGGGTGGGTCTGGGGCCAACGTCCTGACTTTC; CDR3aa: CATSDWDRGGSGANVLTF
j_gene: TRBJ1-1; abundance: -; d_gene: -; v_gene: TRBV24-1; CDR3nt: TGTGCCACCAGTGCCGGGGACGTAACTGAAGCTTTCTTT; CDR3aa: CATSAGDVTEAFF
j_gene: TRBJ2-1; abundance: -; d_gene: TRBD2; v_gene: TRBV5-1; CDR3nt: TGCGCCAGCAGCCCTATAGCGGGGGGTTACAATGAGCAGTTCTTC; CDR3aa: CASSPIAGGYNEQFF
j_gene: TRBJ2-5; abundance: few; d_gene: -; v_gene: TRBV5-1; CDR3nt: TGCGCCAGCAGCTTGGCCTCGGGGCCCCAAGAGACCCAGTACTTC; CDR3aa: CASSLASGPQETQYF
j_gene: TRBJ1-2; abundance: -; d_gene: -; v_gene: TRBV7-9; CDR3nt: TGTGCCAGCAGCTTAGACATACAGGGAATTGATGGCTACACCTTC; CDR3aa: CASSLDIQGIDGYTF
j_gene: TRBJ2-5; abundance: -; d_gene: -; v_gene: TRBV5-1; CDR3nt: TGCGCCAGCACCCCTTTGGACAATGCGTACCAAGAGACCCAGTACTTC; CDR3aa: CASTPLDNAYQETQYF
j_gene: TRBJ1-3; abundance: -; d_gene: -; v_gene: TRBV6-5; CDR3nt: TGTGCCAGCAGTTACCAGGGTCCTCTCGGAAACACCATATATTTT; CDR3aa: CASSYQGPLGNTIYF
j_gene: TRBJ1-1; abundance: -; d_gene: TRBD1; v_gene: TRBV15; CDR3nt: TGTGCCACCACCTGGACAGGGAACACTGAAGCTTTCTTT; CDR3aa: CATTWTGNTEAFF
j_gene: TRBJ2-7; abundance: -; d_gene: TRBD1; v_gene: TRBV27; CDR3nt: TGTGCCCCTTCTCGACAGGGTGAAAACGAGCAGTACTTC; CDR3aa: CAPSRQGENEQYF
j_gene: TRBJ1-1; abundance: -; d_gene: -; v_gene: TRBV5-4; CDR3nt: TGTGCCAGCAGCCCCAGCCTCATGAACACTGAAGCTTTCTTT; CDR3aa: CASSPSLMNTEAFF